This TCR beta chain stems from a study of T cell responses to AZD1222 COVID-19 vaccine. About the study: Analyses pooled second doses at about 4 or about 12 weeks. Broader study findings: Following two doses of AZD1222, Spike-specific TCR breadth and depth rose. Variant regions that are unmutated are reportedly the target of nearly half of spike-specific TCRs. Repertoires were obtained solely post-peak T cell response.

Here immunoSEQ multiplex PCR was the method, and the copy in TCRdb shows in-frame clones only, minus some. Of more than 140,000 clones in the sample, 80% to 90% were seen once. The CDR3 runs to 15 residues. The germline V gene has CDR1 SGHNT and CDR2 YYREEE (reference sequence). V shed 4 bases, J shed 4 bases, and the junction held 7 bases outside the gene matches. In regard to this clone: Its antigen is currently unknown.

The TCR comes from an adult in good health. The chain has TRBV5-4 and TRBJ2-2, with 7 bases that match TRBD1. This specimen was peripheral blood, taken on day 0 of AZD1222 vaccination. The CDR3 coding sequence is TGTGCCAGCAGCACGACAGGGTTTGGCACCGGGGAGCTGTTTTTT. Translation gives CASSTTGFGTGELFF.